This T cell receptor beta chain was recorded in a study of a mutant IDH1 vaccine in newly diagnosed glioma (dated by TCRdb to about 2021). For context, the study as a whole: Patients received eight vaccinations in weeks 1, 3, 5, 7, 11, 15, 19 and 23, corresponding to visits V03 through V10. Longitudinal TCRB deep sequencing was done for 25 treated patients, wherever samples were available for exploratory analyses. Prior to enrollment, patients had been given standard therapy consisting of radiotherapy alone, temozolomide alone, or radiochemotherapy with temozolomide, with the combination given to most patients. Vaccination was initiated 4-6 weeks after radiotherapy alone, or concurrently with temozolomide cycles in the chemotherapy-containing groups. Six visits were used for peripheral blood collection: V03 (baseline), V05, V07, V10, V12 and V13. Of the 25 to 40 patients who were treated, approximately 60% were male and roughly 38% were female, and the mean age was roughly 40 years.

Details on this clone: Its recognized antigen is unknown. Qualities for individual bases were not recorded, and no much larger clone is one base off.

The method was the immunoSEQ multiplex PCR assay. The hsTCRB Kit was used according to the manufacturer's protocol to amplify rearranged TCR beta chain sequences. An Illumina MiSeq was used to sequence the TCRB libraries. The study's processing was this. The kit vendor's proprietary platform handled demultiplexing, trimming and gene mapping. The clones in this table, taken by TCRdb from immuneACCESS, are in-frame only. Not every clone is retained; where verified, under half of the shortfall comes from an unresolved V gene, and the cause of the rest is unknown. V and J calls and clone size come straight from that table; D and trimming were deduced from the DNA. The sample table shows 55,000 or so clones, and 91% are seen once. Jointly, the top ten make up 2% to 2.5% of the sample. Study-wide conclusions, independent of this receptor: According to the authors, sample limitations meant that analyses of patient blood samples could not be reproduced. Vaccine-induced immune responses across multiple MHC alleles were detected in approximately 94% of patients. PBMC samples for TCRB deep sequencing were selected based on availability. Pseudoprogression seemed to be unrelated to changes in the top peripheral T cell clonotypes found by TCRB sequencing.

V is reduced by 4 bases and J by 2 bases, leaving a spacing of 5 bases between them. The germline V gene provides CDR1 LGHNA and CDR2 YNFKEQ. The CDR3 numbers 13 residues from cysteine through phenylalanine. Kept here is only the CDR3 DNA, which spans 39 bases and is read in frame from base 1. Sample time point, as interpreted from the label and publication: week 11, during vaccination. Every vaccine dose consisted of 300 ug of a 20-mer mutant IDH1 peptide in Montanide, administered subcutaneously together with topical imiquimod. Donors had newly diagnosed WHO grade 3 or 4 IDH1-mutant astrocytomas with loss of nuclear ATRX. The samples were drawn from NOA16, a multicentre, single-arm, open-label phase I trial in Germany that tested a mutant IDH1 peptide vaccine in humans for the first time. Genomic DNA for TCRB sequencing was extracted from EDTA blood using the DNeasy Blood and Tissue Kit.

Recombination linked TRBV4-2 to TRBJ2-2; no D segment can be confidently identified. This specimen consisted of PBMCs, obtained from a glioma patient whose treatment included an IDH1 peptide vaccine. The clonotype originates from a man between 45 and 60 years old with glioma. This receptor carries the CDR3 CASSPPNTGELFF. The base sequence is TGTGCCAGCAGCCCACCCAACACCGGGGAGCTGTTTTTT.